This note documents a single TCR beta chain sequence. Only a few counts were recorded for this clonotype. There is no known antigen for this receptor. Per-base qualities were not stored, and no clone one base away is much larger. These data come from a study of identical twins listed by TCRdb under 2016. Regarding the study in general: The study deep-sequenced TCR alpha and beta repertoires from monozygotic twins, unrelated adults of various ages and cord blood to test whether fetal clonotypes persist. Replicate twin experiments were performed at different times using different library preparation protocols to rule out contamination.

Every donor was a healthy Caucasian. The twin cohort consisted of three pairs of female monozygotic twins, all aged 18 to 29 years. Using Miltenyi CD45RO+ enrichment and human naive T-cell isolation kits, memory (CD45RO+) and naive T cells were isolated from PBMC. Sequences LNHDA (CDR1) and SQIVND (CDR2) are obtained from the germline V gene (reference sequence). V loses 6 bases, J loses 2 bases, and the germline ends lie 14 bases apart. The CDR3 contains 15 residues, cysteine and phenylalanine counted. Just CDR3 DNA is preserved here, 45 bases in frame from base 1. Broader findings and caveats from the paper: Fewer insertions were carried by abundant cord blood beta clonotypes, a similar but weaker trend appeared in young adult naive repertoires, and no such trend appeared in memory repertoires. Because the same donors could not be followed over many years, the conclusions depended on cross-sectional statistical analysis. A weaker excess of twin sharing was found in beta out-of-frame sequences because the signal-to-noise ratio was lowered by fewer shared sequences. Out-of-frame TCR alpha sharing in monozygotic twins was systematically underestimated by recombination models, whereas sharing between unrelated individuals was in agreement with the recombination models. Compared with coincidental sharing between unrelated individuals, out-of-frame TCR alpha sequences shared between twins showed an excess of sequences with low generation probability. Invariant T cells such as MAIT and iNKT could partly confound zero-insertion analyses, though diverse VJ usage argued against this for most clonotypes.

Library preparation employed 5' RACE. Sequencing was performed on an Illumina HiSeq 2000. Template switching introduced a universal primer binding site; the final cDNA contained a unique molecular identifier, enabling accurate counting of TCR cDNA molecules. First-strand cDNA for TCR alpha and beta chains was synthesized from specific primers in the conserved constant-segment region. To control for contamination, every cDNA library was double barcoded, receiving both a SMART-Mk sample barcode and Illumina barcodes. TruSeq adapter sequences along with Illumina sample barcodes were introduced in two successive PCR steps. The Illumina HiSeq platform was used with custom primers to sequence TCR alpha and beta cDNA libraries. Under the source paper's analysis protocol: MiGEC was used to process raw reads and extract unique molecular identifiers, and MiXCR was used to find CDR3 positions. Recombination models were inferred per individual with the repgenHMM and IGoR tools using an EM algorithm. The tcR package in R was used for shared clonotype analysis, with sharing normalized by the product of cloneset sizes. Out-of-frame nonproductive sequences were analyzed to study raw recombination free of thymic and clonal selection effects. TCRdb reran the public reads through fastp at Q25 and MiXCR, keeping productive beta chains. Rows are combined by CDR3 protein, so each entry shows the most common genes and DNA. The V and J calls and clone size are TCRdb's, not the authors'. The sample records approximately 220,000 distinct CDR3 sequences, roughly 7.5% of which are singletons. The leading ten clones occupy 1.9% of the sample.

The sample was also linked to a second study, of yellow fever vaccine responses in identical twins. As described in the second report: The T cell response to vaccination in identical twins was reported by the authors to appear partly convergent and partly personalized. In the study, vaccine-responding T cell clones were precisely tracked in identical twins.

The sequence came from a woman between 18 and 30 years old in good health. The chain is encoded by TRBV19 joined to TRBJ1-5, and possibly TRBD1, on 6 matching bases. Sequences were obtained from memory (CD45RO+) T cells sorted from blood. The sample's cell subset or site label, decoded: CD45RO+ enriched T cells. The DNA sequence is given as TGTGCCAGTAGAGGGATGGGGGCTGGCAATCAGCCCCAGCATTTT. Its protein product is CASRGMGAGNQPQHF.